Listed here is a single T cell receptor beta chain. Its antigen remains unidentified. The sample originates from a study of T cell responses to AZD1222 COVID-19 vaccine. Germline CDR1 is LNHDA and CDR2 is SQIVND (reference sequence). V was clipped by 7 bases and J by 3 bases, with 7 bases between them. The CDR3 is 13 amino acids. Regarding the study as a whole: Among AZD1222 vaccinees, only six were seropositive at baseline. Nearly half of unique spike-specific TCRs reportedly avoided B.1.351 and B.1.1.7 mutated regions. A mostly white British donor set with more females was recruited, and clonal diversity was possibly underestimated.

Assay used: immunoSEQ multiplex PCR; TCRdb lists only in-frame clones, some missing. The table shows about 150,000 clones, with 90% to 95% occurring only once. This material consisted of peripheral blood, taken 28 days after the second AZD1222 dose. This TCR derives from an adult who received the AZD1222 COVID-19 vaccine. The rearrangement links TRBV19 to TRBJ1-6; no firm D call. CDR3 DNA sequence: TGTGCCAGTACAGTCAACTATAATTCACCCCTCCACTTT. This translates into CASTVNYNSPLHF.